Listed below are T cell receptor beta chains from one sample, sequenced in a study of cytomegalovirus exposure and HLA in healthy donors. TCRdb's copy holds only in-frame clones and misses some; the assay was immunoSEQ multiplex PCR. The data show 250,000 to 350,000 clones, around 65% seen once. The sample comprised PBMCs. These receptors came from a female donor in good health and CMV-seronegative. CDR3s include the opening cysteine and the closing phenylalanine or tryptophan. A D gene is named only where the DNA matches it firmly. Some rows have no size entry. The others give once, few or many, or a class for an expanded clone.

j_gene: TRBJ2-7
v_gene: TRBV5-1
d_gene: .
abundance: .
CDR3aa: CASSLARLASDEQYF
CDR3nt: TGCGCCAGCAGCTTGGCGCGGCTAGCGAGCGACGAGCAGTACTTC

j_gene: TRBJ2-7
v_gene: TRBV27
d_gene: TRBD2
abundance: .
CDR3aa: CASSLRSSGRYEQYF
CDR3nt: TGTGCCAGCAGTTTACGGTCTAGCGGGCGCTACGAGCAGTACTTC

j_gene: TRBJ1-5
v_gene: TRBV7-2
d_gene: TRBD1
abundance: .
CDR3aa: CASSLTGGGQPQHF
CDR3nt: TGTGCCAGCAGCTTAACAGGGGGCGGTCAGCCCCAGCATTTT

j_gene: TRBJ1-6
v_gene: TRBV6-6
d_gene: .
abundance: .
CDR3aa: CASSRGHNSNSPLHF
CDR3nt: TGTGCCAGCAGCCGGGGACACAACTCGAATTCACCCCTCCACTTT

j_gene: TRBJ1-2
v_gene: TRBV4-2
d_gene: .
abundance: few
CDR3aa: CASSQETRQDLNYGYTF
CDR3nt: TGTGCCAGCAGCCAGGAAACGAGACAGGATCTTAACTATGGCTACACCTTC

j_gene: TRBJ2-7
v_gene: TRBV4-1
d_gene: TRBD1
abundance: once
CDR3aa: CASSPPGQGSYEQYF
CDR3nt: TGCGCCAGCAGCCCACCGGGACAGGGATCCTACGAGCAGTACTTC

j_gene: TRBJ1-1
v_gene: TRBV2
d_gene: .
abundance: .
CDR3aa: CASDLPVGENTEAFF
CDR3nt: TGTGCCAGCGACCTACCCGTAGGGGAAAATACTGAAGCTTTCTTT

j_gene: TRBJ1-2
v_gene: TRBV19
d_gene: .
abundance: .
CDR3aa: CASSTGDLDRFTDGYTF
CDR3nt: TGTGCCAGTAGTACAGGGGATTTAGACAGGTTTACGGATGGCTACACCTTC

j_gene: TRBJ1-2
v_gene: TRBV28
d_gene: .
abundance: .
CDR3aa: CASRSNGLDRPGYTF
CDR3nt: TGTGCCAGCAGGTCGAACGGCTTAGACAGGCCTGGCTACACCTTC

j_gene: TRBJ2-1
v_gene: TRBV9
d_gene: .
abundance: .
CDR3aa: CASSVATSSHNEQFF
CDR3nt: TGTGCCAGCAGCGTAGCAACTAGCTCACACAATGAGCAGTTCTTC

j_gene: TRBJ2-3
v_gene: TRBV6-4
d_gene: TRBD1
abundance: .
CDR3aa: CASSQGDTDTQYF
CDR3nt: TGTGCCAGCAGCCAGGGGGACACAGATACGCAGTATTTT

j_gene: TRBJ2-7
v_gene: TRBV19
d_gene: .
abundance: .
CDR3aa: CASSNPLSTGSYEQYF
CDR3nt: TGTGCCAGTAGTAACCCCCTATCGACAGGTTCCTACGAGCAGTACTTC

j_gene: TRBJ1-6
v_gene: TRBV5-1
d_gene: TRBD1
abundance: .
CDR3aa: CASSLGGTVYSPLHF
CDR3nt: TGCGCCAGCAGCTTGGGGGGGACAGTATATTCACCCCTCCACTTT

j_gene: TRBJ1-2
v_gene: TRBV10-3
d_gene: .
abundance: .
CDR3aa: CAISNVVDYTF
CDR3nt: TGTGCCATCAGTAATGTAGTAGACTACACCTTC

j_gene: TRBJ1-2
v_gene: TRBV7-9
d_gene: .
abundance: .
CDR3aa: CSSSLTGPYGYTF
CDR3nt: TGTTCCAGCAGTTTAACAGGTCCCTATGGCTACACCTTC

j_gene: TRBJ2-2
v_gene: TRBV7-9
d_gene: .
abundance: .
CDR3aa: CASSFREGELFF
CDR3nt: TGTGCCAGCAGCTTCAGGGAAGGGGAGCTGTTTTTT

j_gene: TRBJ2-3
v_gene: TRBV4-1
d_gene: TRBD1
abundance: .
CDR3aa: CASSQPRDRYTDTQYF
CDR3nt: TGCGCCAGCAGCCAGCCTCGGGACAGATACACAGATACGCAGTATTTT

j_gene: TRBJ2-7
v_gene: TRBV7-2
d_gene: .
abundance: once
CDR3aa: CASSLGLAIASYEQYF
CDR3nt: TGTGCCAGCAGCTTAGGGCTAGCGATAGCCTCCTACGAGCAGTACTTC

j_gene: TRBJ2-7
v_gene: TRBV14
d_gene: .
abundance: .
CDR3aa: CASRGQAYEQYF
CDR3nt: TGTGCCAGCAGGGGCCAGGCCTACGAGCAGTACTTC

j_gene: TRBJ2-6
v_gene: TRBV10-3
d_gene: TRBD1
abundance: .
CDR3aa: CAIRPGQGGPSGANVLTF
CDR3nt: TGTGCCATCAGACCTGGACAGGGGGGTCCCTCTGGGGCCAACGTCCTGACTTTC

j_gene: TRBJ1-1
v_gene: TRBV27
d_gene: TRBD1
abundance: .
CDR3aa: CASSFTGQLNTEAFF
CDR3nt: TGTGCCAGCAGTTTCACGGGACAGCTGAACACTGAAGCTTTCTTT

j_gene: TRBJ2-7
v_gene: TRBV6-1
d_gene: TRBD1
abundance: .
CDR3aa: CASRIGTGREQYF
CDR3nt: TGTGCCAGCAGAATTGGGACAGGGCGAGAGCAGTACTTC

j_gene: TRBJ1-2
v_gene: TRBV28
d_gene: TRBD1
abundance: .
CDR3aa: CASSRTGGLGGYTF
CDR3nt: TGTGCCAGCAGTAGGACAGGGGGATTAGGTGGCTACACCTTC

j_gene: TRBJ2-3
v_gene: TRBV5-1
d_gene: TRBD1
abundance: .
CDR3aa: CASSLGTGGLDTQYF
CDR3nt: TGCGCCAGCAGCTTGGGGACAGGGGGCCTAGATACGCAGTATTTT

j_gene: TRBJ1-2
v_gene: TRBV7-9
d_gene: .
abundance: .
CDR3aa: CSSSPQGHGYTF
CDR3nt: TGTTCCAGCAGCCCCCAGGGGCATGGCTACACCTTC

j_gene: TRBJ1-2
v_gene: TRBV6-6
d_gene: .
abundance: .
CDR3aa: CASSSLPPAGFYGYTF
CDR3nt: TGTGCCAGCAGCTCACTCCCACCCGCGGGGTTCTATGGCTACACCTTC

j_gene: TRBJ1-4
v_gene: TRBV11-2
d_gene: TRBD1
abundance: .
CDR3aa: CASSLGTGTEKLFF
CDR3nt: TGTGCCAGCAGCTTAGGGACAGGAACCGAAAAACTGTTTTTT

j_gene: TRBJ1-2
v_gene: TRBV4-1
d_gene: TRBD1
abundance: .
CDR3aa: CASSQVGWTGGDYGYTF
CDR3nt: TGCGCCAGCAGCCAAGTAGGATGGACAGGAGGCGACTATGGCTACACCTTC

j_gene: TRBJ2-3
v_gene: TRBV5-1
d_gene: TRBD2
abundance: .
CDR3aa: CASSYAGTSGTDTQYF
CDR3nt: TGCGCCAGCAGCTACGCCGGGACTAGCGGCACAGATACGCAGTATTTT

j_gene: TRBJ2-4
v_gene: TRBV9
d_gene: .
abundance: .
CDR3aa: CASSLGTGPNIQYF
CDR3nt: TGTGCCAGCAGCTTAGGAACAGGGCCAAACATTCAGTACTTC